This T cell receptor beta chain was sequenced for a study of T-cell reconstitution after alpha-beta-depleted transplantation in children. Overall study results and limits: At around two months after transplant, the alpha-beta T cells were reportedly derived from several hundred expanded clones that came from non-depleted graft cells.

As it was prepared, the TCRbeta library received unique molecular identifiers. TCRdb fed the PCR reads into MiXCR, producing one record per CDR3 protein. The profile shows some 290,000 distinct CDR3 sequences, 23% of them singletons. The CDR3 runs to 10 residues. The V and J ends lost 3 bases and 5 bases respectively, with 4 bases between them. Germline V gene sequence: CDR1 SQVTM, CDR2 ANQGSEA. This clonotype has just a few counts. Its antigen is undetermined. The TCR originated in a male patient under 18 who had a stem cell transplant for acute lymphoblastic leukemia, so the T cells may come from the graft donor. The chain carries TRBV29-1 and TRBJ2-5; D is unclear. The material sequenced was PBMCs, mostly from graft donor cells, taken 180 days after TCRalphabeta/CD19-depleted stem cell transplant. The CDR3 nucleotides read TGCAGCGTTGAGAGGGAGACCCAGTACTTC. This codes for CSVERETQYF. Variable domain in full (rest from reference TRBV29-1 and TRBJ2-5): SAVISQKPSRDICQRGTSLTIQCQVDSQVTMMFWYRQQPGQSLTLIATANQGSEATYESGFVIDKFPISRPNLTFSTLTVSNMSPEDSSIYLCSVERETQYFGPGTRLLVL.